This entry lists 2 T cell receptor beta chains sequenced from one sample in a study of neurological immune-mediated disorders. TCRdb processed the 5' RACE reads anew with MiXCR; each CDR3 protein has one entry. The sample carries about 9,200 distinct CDR3 sequences, 20% to 25% recorded once. The specimen sequenced was CD8+ T cells from blood. The receptors were gathered from a woman aged 55 to 70 with HTLV-1-associated myelopathy (HAM/TSP).

By share, this clonotype counts as medium-sized. This sequence joins TRBV29-1 and TRBJ1-2, with TRBD1 matching 7 bases. Germline V CDR1 and CDR2: SQVTM, ANQGSEA. The CDR3 runs 13 residues. The V segment lost 7 bases and the J segment 5 bases; nucleotides outside the gene matches: 10. CDR3 residues: CSAAPGQTYGYTF. Written as DNA, the CDR3 is TGCAGCGCTGCCCCGGGACAGACTTATGGCTACACCTTC.

The chain uses TRBV10-3 and TRBJ2-1; possibly TRBD1 or TRBD2 for D (6 bases each). V was trimmed by 5 bases and J by 10 bases, leaving 12 bases between them. The length of the CDR3 is 12 residues. CDR1 ENHRY and CDR2 SYGVKD come from the germline V gene. The CDR3 region is CAISPWGAEQFF. CDR3 DNA: TGTGCCATCAGTCCCTGGGGGGCGGAGCAGTTCTTC.